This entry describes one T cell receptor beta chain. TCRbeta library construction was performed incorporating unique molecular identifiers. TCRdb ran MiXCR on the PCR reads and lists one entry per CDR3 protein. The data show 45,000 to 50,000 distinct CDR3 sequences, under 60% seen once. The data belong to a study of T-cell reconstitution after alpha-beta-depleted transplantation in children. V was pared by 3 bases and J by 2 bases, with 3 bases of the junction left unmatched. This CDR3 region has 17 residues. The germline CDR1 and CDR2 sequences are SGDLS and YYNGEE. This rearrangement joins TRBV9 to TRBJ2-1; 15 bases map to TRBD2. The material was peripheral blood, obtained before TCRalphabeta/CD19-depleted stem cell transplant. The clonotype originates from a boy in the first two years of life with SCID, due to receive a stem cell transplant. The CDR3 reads CASSGGTSGGTYNEQFF. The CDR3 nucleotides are TGTGCCAGCAGCGGGGGGACTAGCGGGGGGACCTACAATGAGCAGTTCTTC.